The sequence of this T cell receptor (beta chain) was determined in a study of blood T cell repertoires in COVID-19. Cohorts were determined from participant-reported clinical history. Recovered status applied to Cohort 3 donors who had two consecutive negative PCRs. It also applied to those with clearance or with symptom resolution. This clone came up once. The table came from immunoSEQ multiplex PCR; TCRdb's copy has only in-frame clones and leaves some out. The sample consists of hundreds of thousands of clones, approximately 85% of them appearing once. Deletions cut 4 bases from V and 0 bases from J, with 7 bases between. This CDR3 has 14 amino acids. Germline assignment: CDR1 LGHDT and CDR2 YNNKEL (reference sequence).

The V gene is TRBV3-1 (or the pseudogene TRBV3-2), the J gene TRBJ2-4; D is ambiguous. The TCR was taken from a man aged 25-40 years who had recovered from COVID-19. Specimen: PBMCs or T cells enriched from blood (not recorded which). CDR3 in amino acids: CASSPVAAKNIQYF. CDR3 sequence (DNA): TGTGCCAGCAGCCCAGTTGCAGCCAAAAACATTCAGTACTTC.